The following is a T cell receptor beta chain sequence with its context. The clone's antigen remains unknown. No much larger clone exists at a distance of one base, and base qualities are not known. The immunoSEQ Assay, a bias-controlled multiplex PCR, was used to amplify TCRbeta CDR3 regions from genomic DNA. The study's own analysis went as follows. Within the assay, amplification of reference gene primers was used to estimate how many nucleated cells each sample contained. To quantify the absolute abundance of each unique TCRbeta CDR3 rearrangement, sequence reads were collapsed and filtered. Productive Simpson clonality was computed per sample as the square root of Simpson's diversity index over productive rearrangements. TCRdb carries this immuneACCESS record with in-frame sequences only. Its versions omit some clonotypes, under half of them owing to an unresolved V gene in the studies checked, with the rest unexplained. The V and J calls and clone size were taken over from that table, and D and trimming were inferred from the DNA. The sample includes some 150,000 clones, with about four fifths observed a single time. The ten largest clones represent 25% to 30% of the sample.

The sample belongs to a study of blood T cell repertoires in COVID-19 (dated by TCRdb to about 2020). Notes on the research overall: Samples covering the acute and convalescent phases of COVID-19 were provided by collaborators in the United States, Italy and Spain. The repertoires were released in a freely available public database meant as a resource for research on the immune response to SARS-CoV-2. The prospective study material was composed of cDNA or gDNA derived from T cells, B-cell-depleted T cells, or PBMCs. The samples were drawn from two sources: the first 160 participants of the ongoing ImmuneRACE study, and over 950 subjects contributed by 6 global collaborators. Subjects who had been exposed to COVID-19, were actively infected with it, or had recovered from it provided the deeply sampled blood TCRbeta repertoires that made up the dataset. Where available, HLA class I and class II types were taken from metadata supplied by the sample provider and were not determined by assay-based typing. Sample metadata almost always included a de-identified subject ID, COVID-19 status, age in years and sex. Results the study describes overall, beyond this receptor: How much clinical and demographic metadata was included differed by source and by participant, and the metadata was provided uncurated.

A distance of 16 bases separates the germline ends of V and J, which lose 5 bases and 3 bases respectively. As encoded in the germline V gene, CDR1 is LGHNA while CDR2 is YNFKEQ. From its cysteine to its phenylalanine, the CDR3 spans 15 amino acids. Only the CDR3 region is kept as DNA, spanning 45 bases read in frame from base 1. The collaborating institutions used their own protocols to collect whole blood in K2EDTA tubes. For TCRbeta analysis, collaborator samples were shipped as frozen whole blood, as isolated PBMCs, or as DNA extracted from either sample type. The rearrangement joined TRBV4-2 to TRBJ1-2; the D segment cannot be called with confidence. What was sequenced was peripheral blood. The receptor was isolated from a woman aged 60-70 years with acute or convalescent COVID-19. The bases read TGTGCCAGCAGCTTTGGTCTCCGGGGAGACTATGGCTACACCTTC. The translation is CASSFGLRGDYGYTF.